This TCR beta chain was captured in a study of blood T cell repertoires in COVID-19 (dated by TCRdb to 2020 to 2022). Notes on the research overall: The collaborator samples originated in the United States, Italy and Spain and spanned the acute and convalescent phases of COVID-19. Samples came from the ongoing ImmuneRACE study (first 160 participants) plus 1,254 subjects from 6 global collaborators. The prospective study material was composed of cDNA or gDNA derived from T cells, B-cell-depleted T cells, or PBMCs. The sample metadata nearly always contained a de-identified subject ID, COVID-19 status, age in years and sex. Where available, HLA class I and class II types were taken from metadata supplied by the sample provider and were not determined by assay-based typing. The repertoires were released in a freely available public database intended as a resource for research on the immune response to SARS-CoV-2. Subjects who had been exposed to COVID-19, were actively infected with it, or had recovered from it provided the deeply sampled blood TCRbeta repertoires that made up the dataset. What the research found in general, with its limitations: The amount of clinical and demographic metadata varied by source and participant and was provided uncurated.

The immunoSEQ Assay, a bias-controlled multiplex PCR, was used to amplify TCRbeta CDR3 regions from genomic DNA. From the authors' description of their analysis: The number of nucleated cells in each sample was estimated by amplification of reference gene primers within the assay. To quantify the absolute abundance of each unique TCRbeta CDR3 rearrangement, sequence reads were collapsed and filtered. Productive Simpson clonality was computed per sample as the square root of Simpson's diversity index over productive rearrangements. This immuneACCESS table, as held by TCRdb, lists in-frame sequences with V and J called but not all clones. Of the missing ones, under half trace to an unresolved V gene in checked studies; the others have no known cause. V and J calls and clone size come straight from that table; D and trimming were deduced from the DNA. The sample has 300,000 or so clones on record, more than 90% of them singletons. Roughly 2.5% of the sample goes to the ten largest clones.

Participants in the prospective study were enrolled through a virtual design, were aged roughly 18 to 95 years, and lived in 24 United States geographic areas. Cohort assignment in the prospective study relied on participant-reported clinical history from a screening survey and a study questionnaire. ImmuneRACE Cohort 3 recovered participants were defined by two consecutive negative NP/OP PCR tests, healthcare professional clearance, or symptom resolution. In the prospective study, mobile phlebotomists collected whole blood, serum and a nasopharyngeal or oropharyngeal swab from each participant. Participants in the prospective study had the option to provide additional blood draws and questionnaires over a 2-month period. Blood samples from the prospective study were shipped frozen or at room temperature prior to DNA extraction. On this clone itself: Its antigen has not been determined. Per-base qualities were not stored, and no clone one base away is much larger.

Sequences were obtained from PBMCs or T cells enriched from blood (not recorded which). This clonotype was sampled from a man aged 60 to 75 who had recovered from COVID-19.

The CDR3 protein is CASRGRDYEQYF. The DNA sequence is as follows: TGTGCCAGCAGAGGACGGGACTACGAGCAGTACTTC. Recombination joined TRBV5-8 with TRBJ2-7; TRBD2 is a weak D gene call, 5 bases matching. From the germline V gene, CDR1 is SGHTS and CDR2 is YDEGEE. The CDR3 starts with the cysteine, ends with the phenylalanine, and has 12 residues. Just the 36-base CDR3 DNA is kept, in frame starting at base 1. Trimming at the junction amounts to 5 bases on V and 3 bases on J, and the germline ends lie 9 bases apart.